This entry features one T cell receptor beta chain sequence. As yet, its antigen is unknown. The data originate from a study of cytomegalovirus exposure and HLA in healthy donors. Regarding the study as a whole: Presence/absence analyses took donor sequencing depth as roughly uniform. TCR beta sequences numbering more than 15,000 were associated with HLA alleles at 0.05 false discovery rate in a later analysis. Sequencing artifact likely explains a cluster of highly shared sequence variants.

V lost 9 bases to trimming and J lost 6 bases; unmatched junction nucleotides: 9. Per the germline V gene, CDR1 is ENHRY and CDR2 is SYGVKD. The CDR3 runs 13 residues. PCR employed 60 Vbeta and 13 Jbeta primers. The protocol was immunoSEQ multiplex PCR, while the TCRdb copy is restricted to in-frame clones and leaves out a portion. In the table there are under 150,000 clones, 60% to 85% of which are singletons. This rearrangement joins TRBV10-3 to TRBJ2-7; 9 nucleotides agree with TRBD1. The clonotype originates from a woman aged 40 to 50 in good health and CMV-seronegative. Sequencing was done on a sample of PBMCs. This chain's CDR3 is CAMSGDRELEQYF. The CDR3 region has the DNA TGTGCCATGAGCGGGGACAGGGAGCTCGAGCAGTACTTC.